The clone carrying this TCR beta chain was picked up a small number of times. The germline V and J ends were trimmed by 4 bases and 4 bases, with 4 bases remaining between them. Germline V gene lookup returns CDR1 SEHNR and CDR2 FQNEAQ (reference sequence). The length of the CDR3 is 11 residues. TCRdb reassembled clones from the PCR reads with MiXCR. The data hold tens of thousands of clones, with about 16% observed a single time. All patients reached thyroid surgery having received no treatment beforehand. These data come from a study of metastatic and nonmetastatic thyroid tumors. In the study overall: For malignant and benign thyroid patients, tumor or nodule tissue and blood were the sources whose repertoires were compared.

Sample: blood. This chain links TRBV7-9 with TRBJ1-1, with D unclear. The TCR sequence derives from a female donor with papillary thyroid cancer or a benign thyroid nodule (not recorded which). Some clones in this sample may be carry-over from other donors' samples. The CDR3 loop reads CASSSSTEAFF. DNA for the CDR3: TGTGCCAGCAGCTCGAGCACTGAAGCTTTCTTT.